This T cell receptor beta chain appears in the sequencing data of a study of T cell repertoires in cytomegalovirus infection. Study-level background: Peptides in the study included HLA-C-restricted and HLA-B-restricted CMV epitopes. In public TCR beta signatures, there were indications of both CMV infection and matching HLA type. Broader study findings: Within the response measured ex vivo, HLA-C-restricted CMV-specific TCR beta clonotypes were dominant. The study identified carriers of CMV plus the relevant HLA from cumulative public TCR beta family frequency.

TCRdb used MiXCR to reprocess the reads, holding one entry per CDR3 protein. The sample contains 830,000 or so distinct CDR3 sequences, approximately 32% of which appear only once. In its sample, this clonotype was seen a few times. What it binds is not known. The germline V gene encodes CDR1 SGHDN and CDR2 FVKESK. V lost 0 bases, J lost 0 bases, and 8 bases lay in between. The CDR3 consists of 16 residues. The chain couples TRBV14 to TRBJ2-2; D is unresolved. The input for sequencing was cultured CD8+ T cells from PBMCs, taken from culture after CMV antigen stimulation. This clonotype was sampled from a human donor in good health (CMV status not recorded). Some clones in this sample may be carry-over from other donors' samples. The chain's CDR3 is CASSQDSRPNTGELFF. Written as DNA, the CDR3 is TGTGCCAGCAGCCAAGATTCCAGGCCGAACACCGGGGAGCTGTTTTTT. The full variable domain, in which reference TRBV14 and TRBJ2-2 provide the parts outside the CDR3, is EAGVTQFPSHSVIEKGQTVTLRCDPISGHDNLYWYRRVMGKEIKFLLHFVKESKQDESGMPNNRFLAERTGGTYSTLKVQPAELEDSGVYFCASSQDSRPNTGELFFGEGSRLTVL.